Listed below are T cell receptor beta chains from one sample, sequenced in a study of blood T cell repertoires in COVID-19. Clones were read by immunoSEQ multiplex PCR, and TCRdb kept only the in-frame ones, dropping some. There are nearly 200,000 clones in the sample; 80% to 90% occur only once, and approximately 5.1% lies in the top ten. Sequences were obtained from peripheral blood. The receptors shown here come from a woman in her sixties or seventies with active or convalescent COVID-19. Each CDR3 is given with its conserved first and last residue. The order of the fields is V gene, J gene, CDR3 protein.

V: TRBV3-1/TRBV3-2; J: TRBJ2-1; CDR3: CASSPSGTSGGNEQFF
V: TRBV14; J: TRBJ2-1; CDR3: CASSQVTPFASGGGNEQFF
V: TRBV29-1; J: TRBJ2-7; CDR3: CSVGGGTSGHYEQYF
V: TRBV7-2; J: TRBJ2-7; CDR3: CASSLARTSATYEQYF
V: TRBV28; J: TRBJ1-2; CDR3: CASSLLGQGDYGYTF
V: TRBV6-5; J: TRBJ2-3; CDR3: CASSPTGGATNTQYF
V: TRBV5-1; J: TRBJ2-1; CDR3: CASSSLAGVEGSYNEQFF
V: TRBV5-1; J: TRBJ2-7; CDR3: CASSLAGGSYEQYF
V: TRBV21-1; J: TRBJ2-2; CDR3: CASSSRLAKPWNNTGELFF
V: TRBV24-1; J: TRBJ2-5; CDR3: CATSDLGAGVEETQYF
V: TRBV3-1/TRBV3-2; J: TRBJ1-5; CDR3: CASGDQRGAGQPQHF
V: TRBV18; J: TRBJ2-5; CDR3: CASSPTGKGETQYF
V: TRBV11-2; J: TRBJ2-7; CDR3: CASSFIQGYEQYF
V: TRBV6-4; J: TRBJ2-3; CDR3: CASSDVGLAGAPTSTDTQYF
V: TRBV18; J: TRBJ1-5; CDR3: CASSPEAGVQPQHF
V: TRBV7-9; J: TRBJ2-7; CDR3: CASSLGTGAPFQYF
V: TRBV4-1; J: TRBJ1-1; CDR3: CASSQRIRGLGTEAFF
V: TRBV28; J: TRBJ1-5; CDR3: CASRGSGQFNQPQHF
V: TRBV9; J: TRBJ1-2; CDR3: CASSGGQGAYTF
V: TRBV7-9; J: TRBJ2-5; CDR3: CASSLGIGGANQETQYF
V: TRBV11-2; J: TRBJ2-1; CDR3: CASSLAGGRSYNEQFF
V: TRBV11-2; J: TRBJ1-1; CDR3: CASSPPTGNTEAFF
V: TRBV7-3; J: TRBJ2-2; CDR3: CASSPMTSGSVGELFF
V: TRBV12-5; J: TRBJ2-7; CDR3: CASGTGTGVDEQYF
V: TRBV10-3; J: TRBJ1-4; CDR3: CAISELGGNEKLFF
V: TRBV25-1; J: TRBJ1-6; CDR3: CASSGAGGTNSPLHF
V: TRBV18; J: TRBJ1-4; CDR3: CASRDRLTYSTNEKLFF
V: TRBV28; J: TRBJ2-7; CDR3: CASSSGLLGYEQYF
V: TRBV7-9; J: TRBJ2-1; CDR3: CASSLYSINEQFF
V: TRBV11-2; J: TRBJ1-1; CDR3: CASSLQHLDRGPEAFF
V: TRBV19; J: TRBJ1-5; CDR3: CASTHRGTGTGGQRGNQPQHF
V: TRBV2; J: TRBJ2-7; CDR3: CASSEWARGDYEQYF
V: TRBV21-1; J: TRBJ2-2; CDR3: CASSKWGRVVLFF
V: TRBV7-2; J: TRBJ1-3; CDR3: CASRPRAGASGNTIYF
V: TRBV9; J: TRBJ2-3; CDR3: CASSVAGAGEGYTQYF
V: TRBV20-1; J: TRBJ1-1; CDR3: CSAVENTEAFF
V: TRBV29-1; J: TRBJ1-1; CDR3: CSVEEQQNTEAFF
V: TRBV19; J: TRBJ2-2; CDR3: CASSITGIGTGELFF
V: TRBV28; J: TRBJ2-7; CDR3: CASSSNYEQYF
V: TRBV5-6; J: TRBJ2-7; CDR3: CASSRAGVREQYF
V: TRBV7-8; J: TRBJ1-6; CDR3: CASSLGLTEQGTPCPLHF
V: TRBV6-5; J: TRBJ1-6; CDR3: CASSRQGNSPLHF
V: TRBV18; J: TRBJ2-5; CDR3: CASSWDSYQETQYF
V: TRBV5-1; J: TRBJ1-1; CDR3: CASSQTEGTEAFF
V: TRBV6-4; J: TRBJ2-1; CDR3: CASKQGTLNEQFF
V: TRBV6-1; J: TRBJ2-1; CDR3: CASSEQLAGAVEQFF
V: TRBV3-1/TRBV3-2; J: TRBJ1-2; CDR3: CASSQVPATVNYGYTF
V: TRBV19; J: TRBJ1-5; CDR3: CASSIPRVGQPQHF
V: TRBV19; J: TRBJ1-1; CDR3: CATTFRDTEAFF